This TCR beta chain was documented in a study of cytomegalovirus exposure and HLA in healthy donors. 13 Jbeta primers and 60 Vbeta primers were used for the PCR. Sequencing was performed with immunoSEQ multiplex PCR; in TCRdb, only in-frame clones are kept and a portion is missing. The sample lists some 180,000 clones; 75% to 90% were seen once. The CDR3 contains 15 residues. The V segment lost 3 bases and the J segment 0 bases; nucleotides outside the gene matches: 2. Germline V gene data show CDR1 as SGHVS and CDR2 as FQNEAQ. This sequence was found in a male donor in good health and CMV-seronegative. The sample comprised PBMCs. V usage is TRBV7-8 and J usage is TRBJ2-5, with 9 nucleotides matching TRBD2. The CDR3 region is CASSLLAGYQETQYF. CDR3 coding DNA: TGTGCCAGCAGCTTGCTAGCGGGGTACCAAGAGACCCAGTACTTC.